A single T cell receptor (beta chain) is shown here with its context. Source study methods: Nucleated cell number was recorded as an estimate derived from reference gene primer amplification. The method was immunoSEQ multiplex PCR; TCRdb's version includes in-frame clones alone and lacks a portion of them. The V and J calls and clone size are taken from that table; D and trimming were inferred from the DNA. The table shows some 81,000 clones, with 90% to 95% occurring only once. This entry belongs to a study of blood T cell repertoires in COVID-19. Study information: Both acute and convalescent COVID-19 samples were obtained from the United States, Italy and Spain. PBMCs, B-cell-depleted T cells, or T cells were the source of the cDNA or gDNA that made up the material.

V trimming: 6 bases; J trimming: 6 bases; junction bases outside the gene matches: 10. Germline V gene lookup returns CDR1 LNHDA and CDR2 SQIVND (reference sequence). This CDR3 comprises 17 residues. Material for sequencing was peripheral blood. This clonotype was sampled from a human donor with active COVID-19. The donor label of this sample is uncertain. The chain employs TRBV19 and TRBJ2-4; 14 bases fit TRBD2. The CDR3 bases are TGTGCCAGTAGCACCGGGACTAGCGGGAGCGGTGGAAACATTCAGTACTTC. It codes for CASSTGTSGSGGNIQYF.